This paragraph covers one T cell receptor (beta chain) sequence. The antigen is undetermined. The data were taken from a study of T cell responses to AZD1222 COVID-19 vaccine. Study-wide results and limits: Among the donors, most were white British and more were female, and clonal diversity was possibly underestimated. Sampled repertoires all dated from after the peak T cell response. Nearly half of unique spike-specific TCRs reportedly avoided B.1.351 and B.1.1.7 mutated regions. Just five to seven people given AZD1222 tested seropositive at baseline.

The data were produced by immunoSEQ multiplex PCR, yet TCRdb's version contains in-frame clones alone and is incomplete. Of approximately 120,000 clones detected, roughly 88% appear once; the ten largest clones hold 4.4%. This sequence was found in an adult in good health. The sequences come from peripheral blood, collected on day 0 of MenACWY control vaccination.

The CDR3 loop is CASSSAARDEQYF. CDR3 coding DNA: TGTGCCAGCAGCTCCGCTGCAAGGGACGAGCAGTACTTC. This chain joins TRBV9 and TRBJ2-7; D not resolved. V lost 4 bases and J lost 5, with 13 bases in between. CDR1 is SGDLS and CDR2 is YYNGEE in the germline V gene. The CDR3 loop spans 13 amino acids.